These 32 T cell receptor beta chains originate from one sample sequenced in a study of control samples from healthy donors and cancer patients. This table comes from immunoSEQ multiplex PCR, and its TCRdb copy is limited to in-frame clones, with some not included. The sample lists around 50,000 clones, over 85% seen once, with less than 3% in the top ten. The specimen was blood. These receptors were collected from a man aged 30 to 45 in good health.

This CDR3 reads CASSARSSGNGGEQFF. The CDR3 DNA is TGTGCCAGCAGTGCTCGTTCTAGCGGGAATGGGGGTGAGCAGTTCTTC. The V gene is TRBV2, the J gene TRBJ2-1; 9 bases fit TRBD2. The CDR3 spans 16 residues. Germline loops: CDR1 SNHLY, CDR2 FYNNEI. V shed 4 bases and J 9 bases; nucleotides not matched to a gene: 13.

V is TRBV28 and J is TRBJ1-3; D uncertain. This CDR3 spans 14 amino acids. Trimming removed 2 bases at V and 0 bases at J, with 5 bases between. Looked up from germline, CDR1 is MDHEN and CDR2 is SYDVKM. The CDR3 sequence: CASSLPNSGNTIYF. Here the CDR3 DNA reads TGTGCCAGCAGTTTACCTAACTCTGGAAACACCATATATTTT.

The chain recombines TRBV19 with TRBJ2-5, with TRBD1 matching 8 bases. The germline V gene encodes CDR1 LNHDA and CDR2 SQIVND (reference sequence). The CDR3 runs 14 residues. Trimming removed 6 bases from V and 3 bases from J; junction bases left unmatched: 6. Here the CDR3 DNA reads TGTGCCAGTAGGGGCAGGGGGCAAAAAGAGACCCAGTACTTC. It yields the protein CASRGRGQKETQYF.

CDR3 bases: TGTGCCAGCAGTACCACTCCTGTCAATGAGCAGTTCTTC. Its protein product is CASSTTPVNEQFF. The V gene is TRBV6-2 or TRBV6-3, the J gene TRBJ2-1; D is unresolved. This CDR3 region has 13 residues. The germline gives CDR1 MNHEY, CDR2 SVGEGT. V was shortened by 5 bases and J by 6 bases, with 11 bases between the two germline ends.

The CDR3 protein is CASSERGQGSRKLFF. The CDR3 bases are TGTGCCAGCAGTGAAAGGGGGCAGGGAAGTCGAAAACTGTTTTTT. The gene calls are TRBV25-1 and TRBJ1-4; 7 positions match TRBD1. V lost 2 bases to trimming and J lost 10 bases; unmatched junction nucleotides: 10. CDR3 length: 15 residues. The germline gives CDR1 MGHDK, CDR2 SYGVNS.

The rearrangement uses TRBV19 and TRBJ2-2, with TRBD2 identical over 10 bases. Looked up from germline, CDR1 is LNHDA and CDR2 is SQIVND (reference sequence). This CDR3 region has 19 residues. The trim removed 4 bases at V and 8 bases at J, leaving 19 bases unmatched. The CDR3 is CASSKPIKSGRAITGELFF. Here the CDR3 DNA reads TGTGCCAGTAGTAAACCGATTAAAAGCGGGAGGGCCATAACTGGGGAGCTGTTTTTT. Together with reference TRBV19 and TRBJ2-2, the CDR3 gives the full variable domain: DGGITQSPKYLFRKEGQNVTLSCEQNLNHDAMYWYRQDPGQGLRLIYYSQIVNDFQKGDIAEGYSVSREKKESFPLTVTSAQKNPTAFYLCASSKPIKSGRAITGELFFGEGSRLTVL.

The sample holds a few counts of this clone. The rearrangement joins TRBV28 to TRBJ2-3; D is undetermined. Germline V gene lookup returns CDR1 MDHEN and CDR2 SYDVKM. The CDR3 runs 13 residues. V was trimmed by 5 bases and J by 7 bases, leaving 13 bases between them. The CDR3 coding sequence is TGTGCCAGCAGTGCCTCAGGAGTTTATACGCAGTATTTT. Amino acid sequence: CASSASGVYTQYF. Filled out from reference TRBV28 and TRBJ2-3, the complete variable domain reads DVKVTQSSRYLVKRTGEKVFLECVQDMDHENMFWYRQDPGLGLRLIYFSYDVKMKEKGDIPEGYSVSREKKERFSLILESASTNQTSMYLCASSASGVYTQYFGPGTRLTVL.

V is TRBV7-9 and J is TRBJ1-4, with D perhaps TRBD1 (6 bases). V shed 5 bases and J shed 3 bases, with 13 bases lying between them. CDR1 SEHNR and CDR2 FQNEAQ come from the germline V gene (reference sequence). The CDR3 has 15 amino acids. The CDR3 sequence is CASSQTGLANEKLFF. The CDR3 DNA reads TGTGCCAGCAGCCAAACAGGGTTGGCTAATGAAAAACTGTTTTTT.

The chain is built from TRBV4-1 and TRBJ2-7; 9 nucleotides agree with TRBD2. In germline, CDR1 is MGHRA, CDR2 YSYEKL. Trimming cost V 4 bases and J 6 bases; bases outside gene matches: 10. This CDR3 contains 15 residues. Here the CDR3 reads CASSLSSGRLPEQYF. In DNA, the CDR3 is TGCGCCAGCAGCCTAAGTAGCGGGAGATTACCCGAGCAGTACTTC.

This chain links TRBV9 with TRBJ1-2; 9 positions agree with TRBD1. CDR1 is SGDLS and CDR2 is YYNGEE in the germline V gene. The J segment lost 8 bases and the V segment lost 4 bases, leaving 6 bases of the junction unmatched. The CDR3 is 13 amino acids. CDR3 sequence reads: CASSLWTGEGYTF. The CDR3 nucleotides read TGTGCCAGCAGCCTATGGACAGGGGAAGGCTACACCTTC.

This clone was observed a few times. The chain joins TRBV4-1 to TRBJ1-3; D unresolved. CDR3 size: 17 residues. Trimming shortened V by 0 bases and J by 8 bases, and 20 bases separated the two germline ends. Germline loops: CDR1 MGHRA, CDR2 YSYEKL. As DNA, the CDR3 is TGCGCCAGCAGCCAAGAACCGCCTTCGTGGAGTCAAGACACCATATATTTT. It translates to CASSQEPPSWSQDTIYF.

The chain links TRBV19 to TRBJ1-1; D unresolved. V lost 1 base to trimming and J lost 1 base, with 4 bases between them. The CDR3 is 13 residues long. Germline V gene data show CDR1 as LNHDA and CDR2 as SQIVND (reference sequence). The CDR3 DNA is TGTGCCAGTAGTATAGTCCCGAACACTGAAGCTTTCTTT. Its protein is CASSIVPNTEAFF.

The gene calls are TRBV9 and TRBJ1-5; D gene ambiguous. The CDR3 consists of 15 residues. V dropped 0 bases and J dropped 0 bases, with 7 bases sitting between them. CDR1 and CDR2 (germline): SGDLS, YYNGEE. CDR3 sequence: CASSVGGNSNQPQHF. The DNA for the CDR3 is TGTGCCAGCAGCGTAGGAGGAAATAGCAATCAGCCCCAGCATTTT.

The V call is TRBV6-2 or TRBV6-3, the J call TRBJ2-2; TRBD1 or TRBD2 may be the D gene (6 bases each). The CDR3 runs to 14 residues. CDR1 and CDR2 (germline): MNHEY, SVGEGT. V shed 5 bases and J shed 7 bases, with 14 bases lying between them. DNA for the CDR3: TGTGCCAGCAGTCGCCCGGGGGCGCTCGGGGAGCTGTTTTTT. Its translation: CASSRPGALGELFF.

CDR3 in amino acids: CASSVGAGAEQYF. The CDR3 DNA is TGTGCCAGCAGCGTAGGGGCAGGGGCCGAGCAGTACTTC. The chain employs TRBV9 and TRBJ2-7; TRBD1 might be the D (6 bases). Germline V CDR1 and CDR2: SGDLS, YYNGEE. Trimming pared 0 bases from V and 6 bases from J, leaving 10 bases between. The CDR3 is made up of 13 amino acids.

The chain couples TRBV5-4 to TRBJ2-5; 9 bases are shared with TRBD2. CDR3 length equals 16 residues. J lost 5 bases, V lost 0 bases, and 8 bases had no gene match. Germline CDR1 and CDR2: SGHNT and YYREEE (reference sequence). The CDR3 sequence: CASSLGLAGVRETQYF. As DNA, the CDR3 is TGTGCCAGCAGCTTGGGTTTAGCGGGAGTACGGGAGACCCAGTACTTC.

The V and J genes are TRBV3-1 (or the pseudogene TRBV3-2) and TRBJ1-2; 8 nucleotides line up with TRBD1. V lost 0 bases, J lost 2 bases, and 2 bases stayed unmatched. The CDR3 consists of 15 residues. Looked up from germline, CDR1 is LGHDT and CDR2 is YNNKEL (reference sequence). CDR3 residues: CASSQETGANYGYTF. CDR3 bases: TGTGCCAGCAGCCAAGAGACAGGGGCAAACTATGGCTACACCTTC.

The chain links TRBV11-2 to TRBJ2-3, with 12 bases aligning to TRBD2. The V and J ends lost 7 bases and 3 bases, in that order; junction bases with no gene match: 8. This CDR3 contains 16 residues. Germline loops: CDR1 SGHAT, CDR2 FQNNGV. CDR3 nucleotide sequence: TGTGCCAGCACCAGGACTAGCGGGGATACTACAGATACGCAGTATTTT. Residues: CASTRTSGDTTDTQYF.

The chain has TRBV9 and TRBJ1-6; tentative D call: TRBD1 (5 bases). The CDR3 is 16 amino acids. Germline loops: CDR1 SGDLS, CDR2 YYNGEE. V lost 3 bases and J 0 bases, leaving 10 bases between the germline ends. CDR3 bases: TGTGCCAGCAGCGATAGGGGTAGCTCCTATAATTCACCCCTCCACTTT. Its protein is CASSDRGSSYNSPLHF.

The chain carries TRBV10-3 and TRBJ1-2; 9 bases line up with TRBD1. CDR1 and CDR2 from the germline V gene are ENHRY and SYGVKD. The V and J ends lost 6 bases and 4 bases, in that order; junction bases with no gene match: 9. The CDR3 covers 15 residues. The CDR3 sequence is CAIRAGTGKGYGYTF. In DNA, the CDR3 is TGTGCCATCAGAGCCGGGACAGGGAAGGGCTATGGCTACACCTTC.

V is TRBV5-4 and J is TRBJ2-1; 12 positions agree with TRBD1. Trimming took 5 bases from V and 10 from J; bases not matched to a gene: 7. The CDR3 loop spans 14 amino acids. Germline V gene lookup returns CDR1 SGHNT and CDR2 YYREEE (reference sequence). CDR3 loop: CASSPGTGGGEQFF. DNA of the CDR3: TGTGCCAGCAGTCCCGGGACAGGGGGCGGCGAGCAGTTCTTC.

The chain is built from TRBV19 and TRBJ1-5; 10 nucleotides align to TRBD1. The length of the CDR3 is 15 residues. Germline V gene lookup returns CDR1 LNHDA and CDR2 SQIVND (reference sequence). The trim removed 9 bases at V and 1 base at J, leaving 6 bases unmatched. In nucleotides, the CDR3 is TGTGCCAGCAATGACAGGGGGCGAAGCAATCAGCCCCAGCATTTT. This sequence encodes CASNDRGRSNQPQHF. The full variable domain, with the rest looked up from reference TRBV19 and TRBJ1-5, is DGGITQSPKYLFRKEGQNVTLSCEQNLNHDAMYWYRQDPGQGLRLIYYSQIVNDFQKGDIAEGYSVSREKKESFPLTVTSAQKNPTAFYLCASNDRGRSNQPQHFGDGTRLSIL.

The chain links TRBV14 to TRBJ2-7; D not certain. The CDR3 is 13 residues long. Germline V gene sequence: CDR1 SGHDN, CDR2 FVKESK. Trimming removed 3 bases from V and 2 bases from J, with 8 bases in between. Here the CDR3 reads CASSQFRTYEQYF. CDR3 DNA sequence: TGTGCCAGCAGCCAGTTTCGTACCTACGAGCAGTACTTC.

The chain has TRBV6-5 and TRBJ1-6; weak D call: TRBD1 (6 bases). Deletions cut 6 bases from V and 7 bases from J, with 16 bases between. The CDR3 sequence is 15 residues long. In germline, CDR1 is MNHEY, CDR2 SVGAGI. CDR3: CASRIQGSQNSPLHF. The CDR3 region has the DNA TGTGCCAGCAGGATACAGGGTTCCCAAAATTCACCCCTCCACTTT.

J is TRBJ1-5 and V is TRBV12-5; D perhaps matches TRBD1 (6 bases). CDR1 is LGHNT, CDR2 FRNRAP, per germline. This CDR3 comprises 15 residues. Trimming removed 6 bases at V and 2 bases at J, with 14 bases between. This CDR3 is CASGPPGAGNQPQHF. CDR3 sequence (DNA): TGTGCTAGTGGCCCTCCGGGGGCGGGCAATCAGCCCCAGCATTTT.

This rearrangement joins TRBV15 to TRBJ1-2; D is possibly TRBD1 (5 bases). There are 14 residues in the CDR3. V lost 5 bases, J lost 5 bases, and 15 bases lay in between. Looked up from germline, CDR1 is LNHNV and CDR2 is YYDKDF (reference sequence). CDR3 in DNA: TGTGCCACCAGCGGCCGGGACTCCGGATATGGCTACACCTTC. This encodes CATSGRDSGYGYTF.

The chain links TRBV28 to TRBJ2-7; D is undetermined. Per the germline V gene, CDR1 is MDHEN and CDR2 is SYDVKM. The CDR3 runs 20 residues. V lost 7 bases to trimming and J lost 0 bases, with 31 bases between them. CDR3 sequence: CASIIHRSRWARHNSYEQYF. The CDR3, as DNA: TGTGCCAGCATCATCCACCGGAGTAGGTGGGCTCGTCATAACTCCTACGAGCAGTACTTC.

This chain links TRBV19 with TRBJ2-3; 12 nucleotides match TRBD2. The CDR3 is made up of 17 amino acids. Germline lookup yields CDR1 LNHDA and CDR2 SQIVND (reference sequence). With 7 bases clipped from V and 0 bases from J, the junction kept 8 bases outside the gene matches. The CDR3 DNA is TGTGCCAGTACCACAGGACTAGCGGGAACTAGCACAGATACGCAGTATTTT. It yields the protein CASTTGLAGTSTDTQYF.

The V and J genes are TRBV7-9 and TRBJ1-1, with D unresolved. Trimming pared 5 bases from V and 0 bases from J, leaving 10 bases between. CDR3 length equals 14 residues. Germline CDR1 is SEHNR and CDR2 is FQNEAQ (reference sequence). The CDR3 DNA reads as TGTGCCAGCAGCCCCAAGGGCATGAACACTGAAGCTTTCTTT. Amino acids: CASSPKGMNTEAFF.

This chain links TRBV6-1 with TRBJ1-2; unclear D gene. Per germline, CDR1 MNHNS and CDR2 SASEGT. Between the trimmed V and J ends, which lost 0 bases and 2 bases, there was a span of 7 bases. CDR3 length: 14 amino acids. The CDR3 sequence is CASSEAPGNYGYTF. In DNA, the CDR3 is TGTGCCAGCAGTGAAGCACCCGGGAACTATGGCTACACCTTC.

V and J are TRBV7-9 and TRBJ1-1; D not certain. Germline lookup yields CDR1 SEHNR and CDR2 FQNEAQ (reference sequence). V lost 7 bases to trimming and J lost 1 base, with 16 bases between them. The CDR3 is 15 amino acids. CDR3 DNA sequence: TGTGCCAGCATCCCCAGGAGGGAGGGGAACACTGAAGCTTTCTTT. It translates to CASIPRREGNTEAFF.

The chain employs TRBV30 and TRBJ1-1; D is unresolved. This CDR3 has 14 residues. V was shortened by 0 bases and J by 1 base, with 9 bases between the two germline ends. Germline V CDR1 and CDR2: GTSNPN, SVGIG (reference sequence). CDR3 sequence: CAWSVLLQNTEAFF. DNA of the CDR3: TGTGCCTGGAGTGTACTATTGCAGAACACTGAAGCTTTCTTT.